A single sample is the source of the 17 T cell receptor beta chains below, sequenced in a study of blood T cell repertoires in COVID-19. Assay used: immunoSEQ multiplex PCR; TCRdb lists only in-frame clones, some missing. The table records approximately 210,000 clones, 80% to 90% of them present only once. The specimen was peripheral blood. The receptors originated from a man aged 25-45 years who had recovered from COVID-19.

The chain employs TRBV7-2 and TRBJ2-1; a weak D match, TRBD2 (7 bases). Trimming stripped 4 bases from V and 5 bases from J, with 12 bases between. The CDR3 has 14 amino acids. The germline V gene has CDR1 SGHTA and CDR2 FQGNSA. The CDR3 nucleotides are TGTGCCAGCAGCTCCGGGGGGCGAAACAATGAGCAGTTCTTC. Encoded protein: CASSSGGRNNEQFF.

CDR3 sequence reads: CSVGRGFTDTQYF. CDR3 coding DNA: TGCAGCGTTGGACGGGGATTCACAGATACGCAGTATTTT. The chain recombines TRBV29-1 with TRBJ2-3; D is possibly TRBD2 (5 bases). This CDR3 has 13 amino acids. V lost 4 bases and J 2 bases, leaving 10 bases between the germline ends. Germline CDR1 and CDR2: SQVTM and ANQGSEA.

This chain uses TRBV10-3 with TRBJ2-2, with D tentatively TRBD1 (6 bases). V was trimmed by 2 bases and J by 0 bases, leaving 10 bases between them. Germline CDR1 reads ENHRY; CDR2 reads SYGVKD. This CDR3 has 16 amino acids. The CDR3 here is CAISEAGATNTGELFF. DNA for the CDR3: TGTGCCATCAGTGAGGCAGGGGCAACGAACACCGGGGAGCTGTTTTTT.

This clone was seen only once. This rearrangement joins TRBV5-6 to TRBJ1-4; D is ambiguous. CDR3 size: 14 residues. V was pared by 0 bases and J by 9 bases, with 12 bases between. CDR1 is SGHDT, CDR2 YYEEEE, per germline. The CDR3 reads CASSLGGEVKKLFF. In nucleotides, the CDR3 is TGTGCCAGCAGCTTGGGAGGAGAAGTCAAAAAACTGTTTTTT.

This clone appeared a few times. The chain uses TRBV5-1 and TRBJ2-1; D is undetermined. Trimming removed 4 bases from V and 7 bases from J, with 15 bases in between. This CDR3 comprises 14 residues. Germline V gene data show CDR1 as SGHRS and CDR2 as YFSETQ. For the CDR3, the DNA is TGCGCCAGCAGCGTTCCGGGTATGGATAATGAGCAGTTCTTC. It codes for CASSVPGMDNEQFF.

The chain employs TRBV19 and TRBJ1-5, with D unresolved. Trimming pared 3 bases from V and 2 bases from J, leaving 11 bases between. The CDR3 sequence is 15 residues long. The V gene's germline CDR1 is LNHDA and CDR2 SQIVND (reference sequence). The CDR3: CASSIRYGGNQPQHF. The CDR3 region has the DNA TGTGCCAGTAGTATCCGGTACGGGGGCAATCAGCCCCAGCATTTT.

This chain connects TRBV2 to TRBJ2-6, with TRBD2 matching 10 bases. Germline trimming cut 7 bases from V and 4 bases from J; bases unmatched to any gene: 10. CDR3 size: 17 residues. CDR1 is SNHLY and CDR2 is FYNNEI in the germline V gene. CDR3 sequence reads: CASTRGTSEPGANVLTF. Written as DNA, the CDR3 is TGTGCCAGCACTCGAGGGACTAGCGAACCCGGGGCCAACGTCCTGACTTTC.

This chain uses TRBV6-6 with TRBJ1-6; D remains unclear. This CDR3 has 15 residues. Deletions cut 0 bases from V and 6 bases from J, with 9 bases between. Germline lookup yields CDR1 MNHNY and CDR2 SVGAGI (reference sequence). The CDR3 protein is CASSYSKQVNSPLHF. Written as DNA, the CDR3 is TGTGCCAGCAGTTACTCGAAGCAGGTTAATTCACCCCTCCACTTT.

The V call is TRBV10-1, the J call TRBJ2-3, with D hard to call. The CDR3 consists of 12 residues. Trimming took off 5 bases at V and 2 bases at J, with 5 bases between the two ends. Germline V lookup: CDR1 WNHNN, CDR2 SYGVQD (reference sequence). In nucleotides, the CDR3 is TGCGCCAGCAGTAAGCTCACAGATACGCAGTATTTT. This encodes CASSKLTDTQYF.

J is TRBJ2-5 and V is TRBV5-1; D ambiguous. V was pared by 3 bases and J by 1 base, with 10 bases between. Germline V gene lookup returns CDR1 SGHRS and CDR2 YFSETQ. The CDR3 contains 14 residues. Here the CDR3 reads CASSWYGVQETQYF. The DNA of the CDR3 is TGCGCCAGCAGCTGGTATGGAGTCCAAGAGACCCAGTACTTC.

The gene calls are TRBV9 and TRBJ1-2, with D perhaps TRBD1 (5 bases). Germline values: CDR1 SGDLS, CDR2 YYNGEE. The CDR3 totals 13 residues. With 3 bases removed from V and 5 bases from J, the gap between germline ends came to 11 bases. The CDR3 sequence is CASSGRVGYGYTF. For the CDR3, the DNA is TGTGCCAGCAGCGGCAGGGTAGGATATGGCTACACCTTC.

The V call is TRBV7-2, the J call TRBJ1-1; D call uncertain. Germline V CDR1 and CDR2: SGHTA, FQGNSA. The CDR3 covers 14 residues. V was pared by 2 bases and J by 0 bases, with 7 bases between. The CDR3 nucleotides are TGTGCCAGCAGCTTACCTACCGTGAACACTGAAGCTTTCTTT. Translation: CASSLPTVNTEAFF.

V and J are TRBV5-6 and TRBJ2-1, with 11 nucleotides matching TRBD2. Trimming at V came to 5 bases and at J to 0 bases, leaving 4 bases not matched to a gene. Germline V lookup: CDR1 SGHDT, CDR2 YYEEEE. The CDR3 totals 16 residues. The CDR3: CASRTSGARSYNEQFF. CDR3 bases: TGTGCCAGCAGGACTAGCGGGGCTCGCTCCTACAATGAGCAGTTCTTC.

This clone showed up just once. The chain joins TRBV3-1 (or the pseudogene TRBV3-2) to TRBJ1-6; possibly TRBD1 for D (6 bases). V was cut by 1 base and J by 8 bases, with 12 bases left in between. Germline-derived CDR1 and CDR2 are LGHDT and YNNKEL (reference sequence). This CDR3 comprises 15 residues. The CDR3 region is CASSQVGTYDSPLHF. CDR3 nucleotides: TGTGCCAGCAGCCAAGTTGGGACATATGATTCACCCCTCCACTTT.

The chain carries TRBV18 and TRBJ1-2; D call uncertain. The CDR3 is 15 residues long. Germline V gene sequence: CDR1 KGHSH, CDR2 LQKENI. V lost 6 bases to trimming and J lost 3 bases, with 17 bases between them. CDR3 sequence (DNA): TGTGCCAGCTCCCTTCTTTTTGGCATCGACTATGGCTACACCTTC. Translated: CASSLLFGIDYGYTF.

The rearrangement links TRBV19 to TRBJ1-3; D call uncertain. Germline V gene sequence: CDR1 LNHDA, CDR2 SQIVND (reference sequence). CDR3 length equals 16 residues. Between the trimmed V and J ends, which lost 0 bases and 2 bases, there was a span of 11 bases. CDR3 in amino acids: CASSIDPVLAGNTIYF. In DNA, the CDR3 is TGTGCCAGTAGTATAGATCCGGTGTTGGCTGGAAACACCATATATTTT.

The V and J genes are TRBV7-6 and TRBJ1-5, with D tentatively TRBD1 (6 bases). Trimming removed 4 bases at V and 4 bases at J, with 14 bases between. This CDR3 region has 15 residues. CDR1 SGHVS and CDR2 FNYEAQ come from the germline V gene. Written as DNA, the CDR3 is TGTGCCAGCAGCTCCGCCCGGGACAAGAATCAGCCCCAGCATTTT. Encoded protein: CASSSARDKNQPQHF.